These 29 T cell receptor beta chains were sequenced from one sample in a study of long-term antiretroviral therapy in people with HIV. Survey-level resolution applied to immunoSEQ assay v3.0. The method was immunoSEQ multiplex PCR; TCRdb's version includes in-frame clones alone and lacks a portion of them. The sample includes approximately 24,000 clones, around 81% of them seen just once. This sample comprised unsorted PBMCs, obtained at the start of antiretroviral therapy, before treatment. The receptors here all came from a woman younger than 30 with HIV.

The CDR3 nucleotides are TGCGCCAGCAGTTCGCAGATGAACACTGAAGCTTTCTTT. This encodes CASSSQMNTEAFF. The chain is built from TRBV5-1 and TRBJ1-1; D gene uncertain. With 5 bases removed from V and 0 bases from J, the gap between germline ends came to 8 bases. Germline V gene sequence: CDR1 SGHRS, CDR2 YFSETQ. This CDR3 spans 13 amino acids.

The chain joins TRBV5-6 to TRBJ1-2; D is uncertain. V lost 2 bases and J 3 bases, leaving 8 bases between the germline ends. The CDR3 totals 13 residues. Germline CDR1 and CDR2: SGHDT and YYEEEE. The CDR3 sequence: CASSLPGHYGYTF. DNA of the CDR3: TGTGCCAGCAGCTTACCCGGACACTATGGCTACACCTTC.

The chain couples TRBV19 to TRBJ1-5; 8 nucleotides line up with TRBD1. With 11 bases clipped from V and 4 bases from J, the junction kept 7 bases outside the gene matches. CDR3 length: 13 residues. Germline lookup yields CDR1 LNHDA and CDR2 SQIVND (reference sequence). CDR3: CACGQGLNQPQHF. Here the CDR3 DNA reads TGTGCCTGCGGACAGGGCCTTAATCAGCCCCAGCATTTT.

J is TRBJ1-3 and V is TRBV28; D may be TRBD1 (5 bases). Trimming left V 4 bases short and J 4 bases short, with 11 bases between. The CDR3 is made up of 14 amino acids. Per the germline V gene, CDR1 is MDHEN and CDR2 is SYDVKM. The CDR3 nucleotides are TGTGCCAGCAGTTCGTCAGGGTCAGGAAACACCATATATTTT. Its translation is CASSSSGSGNTIYF.

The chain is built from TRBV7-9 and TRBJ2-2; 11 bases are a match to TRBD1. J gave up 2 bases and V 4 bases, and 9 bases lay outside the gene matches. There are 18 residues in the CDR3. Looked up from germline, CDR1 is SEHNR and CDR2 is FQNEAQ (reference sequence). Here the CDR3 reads CASSSGQGAFLNTGELFF. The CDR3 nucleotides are TGTGCCAGCAGCTCAGGACAGGGGGCCTTCTTAAACACCGGGGAGCTGTTTTTT.

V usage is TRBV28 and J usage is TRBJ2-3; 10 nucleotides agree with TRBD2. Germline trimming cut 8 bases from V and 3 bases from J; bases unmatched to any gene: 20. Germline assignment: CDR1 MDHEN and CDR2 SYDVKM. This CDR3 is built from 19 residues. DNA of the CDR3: TGTGCCAGCGTTATAGGTCGGTTCTACGGGACTAGCGTAACAGATACGCAGTATTTT. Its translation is CASVIGRFYGTSVTDTQYF.

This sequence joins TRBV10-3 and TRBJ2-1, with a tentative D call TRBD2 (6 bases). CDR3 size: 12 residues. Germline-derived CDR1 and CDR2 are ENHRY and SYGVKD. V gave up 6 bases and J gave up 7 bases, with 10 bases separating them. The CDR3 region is CAISGGDNEQFF. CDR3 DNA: TGTGCCATCAGCGGAGGGGATAATGAGCAGTTCTTC.

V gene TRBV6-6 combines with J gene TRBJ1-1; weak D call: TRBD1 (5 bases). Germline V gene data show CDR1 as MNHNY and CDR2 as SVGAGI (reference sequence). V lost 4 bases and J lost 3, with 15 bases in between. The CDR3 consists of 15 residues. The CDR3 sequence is CASSSSLTDYTEAFF. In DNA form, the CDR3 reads TGTGCCAGCAGTTCTTCATTGACAGACTACACTGAAGCTTTCTTT.

DNA for the CDR3: TGTGCCAGCAGCTTTGATGTGGCGGGAGGGCCGGGAGATACGCAGTATTTT. Translated, it gives CASSFDVAGGPGDTQYF. The chain links TRBV7-3 to TRBJ2-3, with 9 bases fitting TRBD2. Germline V lookup: CDR1 SGHTA, CDR2 FQGTGA. This CDR3 has 17 amino acids. The J segment lost 5 bases and the V segment lost 3 bases, leaving 12 bases of the junction unmatched.

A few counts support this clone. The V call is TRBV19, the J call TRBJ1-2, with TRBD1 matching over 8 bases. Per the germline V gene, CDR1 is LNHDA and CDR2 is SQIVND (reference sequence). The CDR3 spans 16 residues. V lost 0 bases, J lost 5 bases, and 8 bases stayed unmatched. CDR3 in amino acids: CASSIDLRGLGYGYTF. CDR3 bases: TGTGCCAGTAGTATAGACCTCAGGGGGCTCGGATATGGCTACACCTTC. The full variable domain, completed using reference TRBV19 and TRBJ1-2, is DGGITQSPKYLFRKEGQNVTLSCEQNLNHDAMYWYRQDPGQGLRLIYYSQIVNDFQKGDIAEGYSVSREKKESFPLTVTSAQKNPTAFYLCASSIDLRGLGYGYTFGSGTRLTVV.

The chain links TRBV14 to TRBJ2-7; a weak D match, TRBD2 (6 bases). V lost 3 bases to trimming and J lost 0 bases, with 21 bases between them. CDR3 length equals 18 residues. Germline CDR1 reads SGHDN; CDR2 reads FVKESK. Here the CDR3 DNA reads TGTGCCAGCAGCCACCCCGGGAGAAGGAGCGGACTCTCCTACGAGCAGTACTTC. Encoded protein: CASSHPGRRSGLSYEQYF.

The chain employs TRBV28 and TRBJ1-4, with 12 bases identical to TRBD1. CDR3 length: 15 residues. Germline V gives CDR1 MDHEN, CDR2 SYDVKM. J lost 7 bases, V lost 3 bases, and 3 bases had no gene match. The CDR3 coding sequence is TGTGCCAGCAGTTTTGGGACAGGGGGCCTTGAAAAACTGTTTTTT. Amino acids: CASSFGTGGLEKLFF.

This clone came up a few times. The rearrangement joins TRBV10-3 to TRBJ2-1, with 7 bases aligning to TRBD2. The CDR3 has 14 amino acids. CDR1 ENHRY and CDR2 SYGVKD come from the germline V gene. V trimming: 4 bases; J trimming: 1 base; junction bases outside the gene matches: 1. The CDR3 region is CAISGGGSYNEQFF. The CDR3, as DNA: TGTGCCATCAGTGGGGGGGGATCCTACAATGAGCAGTTCTTC.

CDR3 sequence (DNA): TGTGCCAGCAGTTCTCTAGCGGGGGGGCCGGAAAGACCTACGTACGAGCAGTACTTC. Translation gives CASSSLAGGPERPTYEQYF. The chain has TRBV27 and TRBJ2-7; TRBD2 matches 12 bases. The CDR3 sequence is 19 residues long. Germline V lookup: CDR1 MNHEY, CDR2 SMNVEV (reference sequence). V lost 4 bases and J lost 4; bases outside the gene matches: 17.

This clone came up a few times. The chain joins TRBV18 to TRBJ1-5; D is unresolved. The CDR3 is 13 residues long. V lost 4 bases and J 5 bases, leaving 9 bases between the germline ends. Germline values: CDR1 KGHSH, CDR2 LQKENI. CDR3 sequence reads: CASSQDFDQPQHF. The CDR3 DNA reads TGTGCCAGCTCACAGGACTTCGATCAGCCCCAGCATTTT.

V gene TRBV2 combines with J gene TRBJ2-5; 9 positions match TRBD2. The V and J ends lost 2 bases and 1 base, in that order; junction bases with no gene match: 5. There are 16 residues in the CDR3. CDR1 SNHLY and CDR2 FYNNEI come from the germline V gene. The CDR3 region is CASSELAGSVQETQYF. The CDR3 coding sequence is TGTGCCAGCAGTGAACTAGCGGGGAGTGTCCAAGAGACCCAGTACTTC.

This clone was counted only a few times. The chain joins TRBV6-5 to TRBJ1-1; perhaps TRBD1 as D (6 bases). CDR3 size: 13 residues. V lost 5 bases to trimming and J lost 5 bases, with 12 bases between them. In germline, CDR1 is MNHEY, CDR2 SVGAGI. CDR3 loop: CASSTDRWTEAFF. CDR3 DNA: TGTGCCAGCAGTACAGACAGGTGGACTGAAGCTTTCTTT.

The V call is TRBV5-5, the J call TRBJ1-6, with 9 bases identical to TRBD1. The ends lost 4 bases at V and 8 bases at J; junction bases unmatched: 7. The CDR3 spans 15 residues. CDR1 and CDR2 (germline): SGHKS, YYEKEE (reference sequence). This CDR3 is CASSVQGAEDSPLHF. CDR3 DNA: TGTGCCAGCAGCGTACAGGGGGCCGAGGATTCACCCCTCCACTTT.

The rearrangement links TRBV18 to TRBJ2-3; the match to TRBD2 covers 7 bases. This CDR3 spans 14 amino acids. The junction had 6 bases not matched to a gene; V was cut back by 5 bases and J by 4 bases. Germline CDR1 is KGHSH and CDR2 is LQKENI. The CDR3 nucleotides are TGTGCCAGCTCAAGGGAGGGCCTTGCAGATACGCAGTATTTT. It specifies CASSREGLADTQYF.

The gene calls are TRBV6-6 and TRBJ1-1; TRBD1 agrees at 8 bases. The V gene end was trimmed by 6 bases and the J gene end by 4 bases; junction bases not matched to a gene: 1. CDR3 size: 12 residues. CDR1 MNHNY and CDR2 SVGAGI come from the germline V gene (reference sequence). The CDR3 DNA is TGTGCCAGCAGCGGACAGGGCACTGAAGCTTTCTTT. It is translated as CASSGQGTEAFF.

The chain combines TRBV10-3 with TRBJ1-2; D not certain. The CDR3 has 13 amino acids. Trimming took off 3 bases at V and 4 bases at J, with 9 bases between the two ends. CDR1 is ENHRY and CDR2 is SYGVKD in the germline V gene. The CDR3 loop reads CAISESESYGYTF. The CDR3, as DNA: TGTGCCATCAGTGAATCAGAATCCTATGGCTACACCTTC.

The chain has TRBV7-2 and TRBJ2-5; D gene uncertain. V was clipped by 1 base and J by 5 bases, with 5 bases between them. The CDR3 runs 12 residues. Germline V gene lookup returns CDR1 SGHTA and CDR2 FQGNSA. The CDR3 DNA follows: TGTGCCAGCAGCTTAGACCGGGAGACCCAGTACTTC. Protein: CASSLDRETQYF.

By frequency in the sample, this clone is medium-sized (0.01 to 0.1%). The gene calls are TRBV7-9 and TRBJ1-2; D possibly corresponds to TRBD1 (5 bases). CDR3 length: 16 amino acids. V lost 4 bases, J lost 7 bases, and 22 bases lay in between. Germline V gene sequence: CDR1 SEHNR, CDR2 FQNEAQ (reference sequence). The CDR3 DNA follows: TGTGCCAGCAGCTCCCTCCCGTCGGAAGGGACGGGTGGCTACACCTTC. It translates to CASSSLPSEGTGGYTF.

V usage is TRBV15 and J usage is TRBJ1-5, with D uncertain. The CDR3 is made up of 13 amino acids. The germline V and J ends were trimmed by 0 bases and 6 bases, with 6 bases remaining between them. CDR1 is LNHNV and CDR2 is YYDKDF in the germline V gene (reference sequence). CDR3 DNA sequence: TGTGCCACCAGCAGAGATCTCCTTCAGCCCCAGCATTTT. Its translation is CATSRDLLQPQHF.

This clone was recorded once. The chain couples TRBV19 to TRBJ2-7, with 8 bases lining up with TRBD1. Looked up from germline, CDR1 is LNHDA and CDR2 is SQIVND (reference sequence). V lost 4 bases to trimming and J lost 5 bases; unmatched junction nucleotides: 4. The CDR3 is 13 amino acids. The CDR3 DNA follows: TGTGCCAGTAGTAAGGCAGGGGGCAACGAGCAGTACTTC. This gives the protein CASSKAGGNEQYF.

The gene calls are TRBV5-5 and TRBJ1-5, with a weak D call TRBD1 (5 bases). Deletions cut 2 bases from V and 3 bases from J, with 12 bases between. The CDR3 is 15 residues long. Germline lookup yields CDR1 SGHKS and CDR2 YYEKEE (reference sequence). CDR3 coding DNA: TGTGCCAGCAGCTTCCAGGGCGGGGACAATCAGCCCCAGCATTTT. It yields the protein CASSFQGGDNQPQHF.

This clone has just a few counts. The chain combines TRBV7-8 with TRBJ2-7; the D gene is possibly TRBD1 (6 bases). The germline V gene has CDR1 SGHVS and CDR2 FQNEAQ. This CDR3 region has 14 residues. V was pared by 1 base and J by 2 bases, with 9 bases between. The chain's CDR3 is CASSLVRTAYEQYF. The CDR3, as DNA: TGTGCCAGCAGCTTAGTCCGGACAGCCTACGAGCAGTACTTC.

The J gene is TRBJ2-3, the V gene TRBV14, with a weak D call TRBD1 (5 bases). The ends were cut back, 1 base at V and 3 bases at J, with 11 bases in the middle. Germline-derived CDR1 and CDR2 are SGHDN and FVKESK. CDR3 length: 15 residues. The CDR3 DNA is TGTGCCAGCAGCCAAGGGAGCCCAGGGACAGATACGCAGTATTTT. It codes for CASSQGSPGTDTQYF.

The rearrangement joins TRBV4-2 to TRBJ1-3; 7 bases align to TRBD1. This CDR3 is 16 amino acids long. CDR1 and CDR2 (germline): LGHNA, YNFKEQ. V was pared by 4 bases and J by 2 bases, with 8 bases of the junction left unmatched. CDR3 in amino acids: CASSPHPQGAGNTIYF. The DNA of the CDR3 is TGTGCCAGCAGCCCCCACCCGCAGGGGGCTGGAAACACCATATATTTT.